Shown below are 30 T cell receptor beta chains from a single sample sequenced in a study of blood T cell repertoires in COVID-19. Repertoires were generated with immunoSEQ multiplex PCR, while TCRdb's copy carries only in-frame clones and drops some. The sample has around 150,000 clones, about 78% seen once. The sequencing input was peripheral blood. These receptors all stem from a man aged 55 to 70 who had recovered from COVID-19.

This clone has a single count. The V gene is TRBV7-3, the J gene TRBJ2-3, with 9 bases matching TRBD2. V lost 2 bases, J lost 0 bases, and 3 bases stayed unmatched. CDR3 length: 16 residues. The germline gives CDR1 SGHTA, CDR2 FQGTGA. As DNA, the CDR3 is TGTGCCAGCAGCTTATATGCGGGGGGGAGCACAGATACGCAGTATTTT. It translates to CASSLYAGGSTDTQYF.

The chain employs TRBV21-1 and TRBJ1-2; the table's TRBD1 call for D was not verified on the DNA. TRBV21-1 counts as a pseudogene. This CDR3 has 16 amino acids. The DNA for the CDR3 is TGTGCCAGCAGCAAAGCGCCCACACAGAATGCCTATGGCTACACCTTC. Translating gives CASSKAPTQNAYGYTF.

The rearrangement links TRBV9 to TRBJ2-1, with 11 bases lining up with TRBD1. The CDR3 has 16 residues. The V gene's germline CDR1 is SGDLS and CDR2 YYNGEE. V lost 4 bases, J lost 5 bases, and 8 bases stayed unmatched. CDR3 sequence (DNA): TGTGCCAGCAGCTCCCGGGACAGGGGGAATCACAATGAGCAGTTCTTC. It encodes CASSSRDRGNHNEQFF.

The chain recombines TRBV6-1 with TRBJ1-5; D might be TRBD1 (6 bases). The V end was cut by 3 bases, the J end by 7 bases, with 16 bases between. CDR1 and CDR2 from the germline V gene are MNHNS and SASEGT. The CDR3 is made up of 15 amino acids. In DNA form, the CDR3 reads TGTGCCAGCAGTGAGGGTTCAGGGGCAAGGCAGCCCCAGCATTTT. Amino acid sequence: CASSEGSGARQPQHF.

V gene TRBV7-3 combines with J gene TRBJ1-2, with 9 bases identical to TRBD1. Germline assignment: CDR1 SGHTA and CDR2 FQGTGA. The V and J ends lost 6 bases and 9 bases, in that order; junction bases with no gene match: 14. The CDR3 contains 15 residues. CDR3 amino acids: CASSQTGGRQTSYTF. The CDR3 DNA reads TGTGCCAGCAGTCAAACAGGGGGCCGCCAAACGAGCTACACCTTC.

This sequence joins TRBV24-1 and TRBJ1-1; 7 nucleotides line up with TRBD1. The CDR3 has 15 residues. Trimming removed 7 bases from V and 1 base from J; junction bases left unmatched: 8. Germline-derived CDR1 and CDR2 are KGHDR and SFDVKD. Here the CDR3 reads CATRATTGWNTEAFF. As DNA, the CDR3 is TGTGCCACCAGGGCCACGACAGGGTGGAACACTGAAGCTTTCTTT.

This clone was counted once. The chain couples TRBV6-5 to TRBJ2-1, with D uncertain. Trimming took off 4 bases at V and 9 bases at J, with 16 bases between the two ends. There are 14 residues in the CDR3. Per germline, CDR1 MNHEY and CDR2 SVGAGI. CDR3 loop: CASSSGFTNIEQFF. In nucleotides, the CDR3 is TGTGCCAGCAGTTCGGGTTTTACCAACATTGAGCAGTTCTTC.

The genes are TRBV4-1 and TRBJ2-7; a weak D match, TRBD2 (6 bases). Trimming stripped 3 bases from V and 4 bases from J, with 19 bases between. The CDR3 has 16 residues. Looked up from germline, CDR1 is MGHRA and CDR2 is YSYEKL. CDR3 region: CASSHGTAAKTYEQYF. The CDR3 nucleotides read TGCGCCAGCAGCCACGGGACTGCGGCTAAGACTTACGAGCAGTACTTC.

V usage is TRBV6-5 and J usage is TRBJ2-5, with D tentatively TRBD2 (6 bases). The CDR3 is 13 residues long. CDR1 MNHEY and CDR2 SVGAGI come from the germline V gene. Trimming removed 9 bases from V and 4 bases from J, with 15 bases in between. This CDR3 is CASTGPGVETQYF. The CDR3 DNA reads as TGTGCCAGTACCGGTCCGGGGGTAGAGACCCAGTACTTC.

The chain uses TRBV6-1 and TRBJ1-5, with D uncertain. The CDR3 length is 16 residues. Germline CDR1 MNHNS, CDR2 SASEGT. Trimming took off 1 base at V and 5 bases at J, with 15 bases between the two ends. The CDR3 nucleotides read TGTGCCAGCAGTGAAGAGGGAGCAAGAAGGGATCAGCCCCAGCATTTT. It specifies CASSEEGARRDQPQHF.

The chain recombines TRBV10-3 with TRBJ2-1; D is ambiguous. V dropped 2 bases and J dropped 8 bases, with 10 bases sitting between them. The CDR3 extends over 13 amino acids. CDR1 and CDR2 from the germline V gene are ENHRY and SYGVKD. CDR3 DNA: TGTGCCATCAGTGAGAGAGGAACCGATGAGCAGTTCTTC. Amino acid sequence: CAISERGTDEQFF.

This chain's CDR3 is CASSDRQAYNEQFF. The DNA for the CDR3 is TGTGCCAGCAGCGACCGGCAGGCTTACAATGAGCAGTTCTTC. The chain carries TRBV9 and TRBJ2-1; D not certain. The V gene's germline CDR1 is SGDLS and CDR2 YYNGEE. Trimming shortened V by 3 bases and J by 4 bases, and 11 bases separated the two germline ends. The length of the CDR3 is 14 residues.

The chain carries TRBV30 and TRBJ2-7; 8 nucleotides align to TRBD2. The CDR3 loop spans 14 amino acids. J was trimmed by 8 bases and V by 0 bases; bases with no gene match: 9. Looked up from germline, CDR1 is GTSNPN and CDR2 is SVGIG (reference sequence). The CDR3 coding sequence is TGTGCCTGGAGTGTACTCGACGGGGGGGCTCAGCAGTACTTC. Protein: CAWSVLDGGAQQYF. The full variable domain, in which reference TRBV30 and TRBJ2-7 provide the parts outside the CDR3, is SQTIHQWPATLVQPVGSPLSLECTVEGTSNPNLYWYRQAAGRGLQLLFYSVGIGQISSEVPQNLSASRPQDRQFILSSKKLLLSDSGFYLCAWSVLDGGAQQYFGPGTRLTVT.

This clone was detected only a few times. CDR3 region: CATNREYYGYTF. The CDR3 DNA is TGTGCCACCAACAGGGAGTACTATGGCTACACCTTC. This rearrangement joins TRBV6-5 to TRBJ1-2; weak D call: TRBD1 (6 bases). V lost 10 bases and J lost 3, with 12 bases in between. The CDR3 is 12 residues long. Germline CDR1 MNHEY, CDR2 SVGAGI.

The chain employs TRBV7-3 and TRBJ2-1; tentatively, D is TRBD2 (6 bases). V lost 1 base, J lost 9 bases, and 13 bases lay in between. The CDR3 has 14 residues. Germline CDR1 SGHTA, CDR2 FQGTGA. CDR3 in DNA: TGTGCCAGCAGCTTAATGGCGGAGGGAGGTGAGCAGTTCTTC. Residues: CASSLMAEGGEQFF.

On this clone itself: This sequence may be a read error, since a much larger clone differs from it by one base. The sample contains more than one DNA sequence encoding this CDR3. The gene calls are TRBV7-2 and TRBJ1-3, with 8 bases identical to TRBD1. This CDR3 is 13 amino acids long. Germline V gene sequence: CDR1 SGHTA, CDR2 FQGNSA. V shed 5 bases and J 4 bases; nucleotides not matched to a gene: 1. The CDR3 loop is CASSRDRGNTIYF. Written as DNA, the CDR3 is TGTGCCAGCAGCAGGGACAGGGGAAACACCATATATTTT.

This rearrangement joins TRBV6-5 to TRBJ2-1, with 12 bases lining up with TRBD2. The CDR3 totals 16 residues. The junction had 6 bases not matched to a gene; V was cut back by 4 bases and J by 5 bases. CDR1 is MNHEY and CDR2 is SVGAGI in the germline V gene. CDR3 protein: CASSSRTSGVHNEQFF. CDR3 nucleotides: TGTGCCAGCAGTTCCCGGACTAGCGGGGTTCACAATGAGCAGTTCTTC.

The V gene is TRBV20-1, the J gene TRBJ2-5, with 7 positions matching TRBD2. J lost 5 bases, V lost 3 bases, and 9 bases had no gene match. The CDR3 extends over 14 amino acids. Germline V CDR1 and CDR2: DFQATT, SNEGSKA (reference sequence). The CDR3 reads CSASGGEGEETQYF. CDR3 nucleotides: TGCAGTGCTAGTGGCGGGGAGGGTGAGGAGACCCAGTACTTC.

This chain uses TRBV2 with TRBJ2-1; TRBD2 aligns across 12 bases. V dropped 2 bases and J dropped 6; count of bases not matched to a gene: 2. Per germline, CDR1 SNHLY and CDR2 FYNNEI. The CDR3 sequence is 15 residues long. The CDR3 here is CASSELTSGSNEQFF. The CDR3 coding sequence is TGTGCCAGCAGTGAATTGACTAGCGGGAGCAATGAGCAGTTCTTC.

V usage is TRBV7-2 and J usage is TRBJ2-3; D unclear. V dropped 2 bases and J dropped 6 bases, with 6 bases sitting between them. Per germline, CDR1 SGHTA and CDR2 FQGNSA. The CDR3 has 12 residues. CDR3 region: CASSLTFDTQYF. The CDR3 nucleotides read TGTGCCAGCAGCTTAACTTTCGATACGCAGTATTTT.

This chain connects TRBV19 to TRBJ1-6; 9 bases are a match to TRBD1. Germline CDR1 is LNHDA and CDR2 is SQIVND (reference sequence). This CDR3 is built from 15 residues. V shed 1 base and J 10 bases; nucleotides not matched to a gene: 5. The CDR3: CASSIGDRVASPLHF. In nucleotides, the CDR3 is TGTGCCAGTAGTATAGGGGACAGGGTCGCGTCACCCCTCCACTTT.

The genes are TRBV4-2 and TRBJ1-1; 10 bases agree with TRBD1. Germline CDR1 LGHNA, CDR2 YNFKEQ. Trimming removed 1 base from V and 4 bases from J; junction bases left unmatched: 6. The CDR3 extends over 16 amino acids. The CDR3 DNA follows: TGTGCCAGCAGCCAAGTTCGGGACAGGGGATTCACTGAAGCTTTCTTT. Encoded protein: CASSQVRDRGFTEAFF.

This rearrangement joins TRBV27 to TRBJ1-1; TRBD1 matches at 7 bases. This CDR3 has 14 residues. Germline assignment: CDR1 MNHEY and CDR2 SMNVEV (reference sequence). V lost 6 bases and J lost 4; bases outside the gene matches: 8. The CDR3 sequence: CASRRWTGITEAFF. The CDR3, as DNA: TGTGCCAGCAGACGGTGGACAGGAATCACTGAAGCTTTCTTT.

The chain links TRBV19 to TRBJ2-7; 8 bases agree with TRBD1. Trimming cost V 3 bases and J 0 bases; bases outside gene matches: 13. Germline CDR1 reads LNHDA; CDR2 reads SQIVND (reference sequence). The CDR3 contains 18 residues. CDR3 coding DNA: TGTGCCAGTAGTATCTCCGCCTCAGGGGGCGCGAGCTCCTACGAGCAGTACTTC. This codes for CASSISASGGASSYEQYF.

The chain recombines TRBV27 with TRBJ1-5; 10 nucleotides match TRBD1. V gave up 0 bases and J gave up 6 bases; unmatched junction bases: 8. Per germline, CDR1 MNHEY and CDR2 SMNVEV (reference sequence). CDR3 length: 17 amino acids. The CDR3 here is CASSLSGTGAGGQPQHF. CDR3 in DNA: TGTGCCAGCAGTTTATCAGGGACAGGGGCAGGAGGTCAGCCCCAGCATTTT.

The chain recombines TRBV30 with TRBJ2-2; 10 positions match TRBD1. From germline, CDR1 is GTSNPN and CDR2 SVGIG (reference sequence). Trimming cost V 3 bases and J 5 bases; bases outside gene matches: 9. The CDR3 has 16 residues. The CDR3, as DNA: TGTGCCTGGAGAAGTAGGGGACAGGGGAAGACCGGGGAGCTGTTTTTT. Amino acid sequence: CAWRSRGQGKTGELFF. Complete variable domain (other parts from reference TRBV30 and TRBJ2-2): SQTIHQWPATLVQPVGSPLSLECTVEGTSNPNLYWYRQAAGRGLQLLFYSVGIGQISSEVPQNLSASRPQDRQFILSSKKLLLSDSGFYLCAWRSRGQGKTGELFFGEGSRLTVL.

The chain has TRBV5-1 and TRBJ2-3; TRBD2 agrees at 9 bases. In germline, CDR1 is SGHRS, CDR2 YFSETQ. With V trimmed by 0 bases and J by 3 bases, 8 bases remained unmatched. The CDR3 loop spans 17 amino acids. CDR3 residues: CASSLALAGGDTDTQYF. For the CDR3, the DNA is TGCGCCAGCAGCTTGGCCCTGGCGGGAGGGGATACAGATACGCAGTATTTT.

The V and J genes are TRBV10-3 and TRBJ2-3, with 10 bases matching TRBD1. V trimming: 1 base; J trimming: 3 bases; junction bases outside the gene matches: 7. The CDR3 is 17 amino acids. Germline CDR1 and CDR2: ENHRY and SYGVKD. The CDR3 spells CAISEFRGTGDTDTQYF. The CDR3, as DNA: TGTGCCATCAGTGAGTTTCGAGGGACAGGGGATACAGATACGCAGTATTTT.

The chain carries TRBV14 and TRBJ2-3; TRBD1 aligns across 10 bases. Germline V gene lookup returns CDR1 SGHDN and CDR2 FVKESK. V gave up 4 bases and J gave up 1 base; unmatched junction bases: 8. The CDR3 consists of 17 residues. This CDR3 is CASSLNAGTGGTDTQYF. Written as DNA, the CDR3 is TGTGCCAGCAGCCTCAACGCCGGGACAGGGGGCACAGATACGCAGTATTTT.

The chain carries TRBV6-5 and TRBJ2-7; possible D gene TRBD1, 6 bases. Trimming cost V 7 bases and J 2 bases, with 12 bases left between them. This CDR3 spans 13 amino acids. From germline, CDR1 is MNHEY and CDR2 SVGAGI. DNA of the CDR3: TGTGCCAGCATAGGACAGCTCACCTACGAGCAGTACTTC. Protein sequence: CASIGQLTYEQYF.